The T cell receptor beta chain under discussion was sequenced for a study of T cell repertoires in cytomegalovirus infection. Study-level results: HLA-C-restricted CMV clonotypes gave the most frequent clonotype in two of eight donors.

This clonotype was found a few times. What it binds is not known. The V segment lost 3 bases and the J segment 5 bases; nucleotides outside the gene matches: 5. The CDR3 loop spans 15 amino acids. Germline CDR1 is KGHSH and CDR2 is LQKENI. TCRdb analysed the reads with MiXCR anew, one entry per CDR3 protein. The sample lists hundreds of thousands of distinct CDR3 sequences; more than 30% were seen once. This TCR was sampled from a human donor in good health (CMV status not recorded). Some clones in this sample may be carry-over from other donors' samples. This chain joins TRBV18 and TRBJ2-2; 8 bases are shared with TRBD2. Sequences were derived from cultured PBMCs, sampled from culture after CMV antigen stimulation. CDR3: CASSPRTSQTGELFF. Here the CDR3 DNA reads TGTGCCAGCTCACCTAGGACTAGCCAAACCGGGGAGCTGTTTTTT.